The source of this TCR beta chain is a study of blood T cell repertoires in COVID-19. Background on the study: Spain, Italy and the United States supplied samples that represented acute and convalescent COVID-19.

Original processing methods: Quantification of nucleated cells was approximated via reference gene primer amplification. Assay: immunoSEQ multiplex PCR; the TCRdb copy retains only in-frame clones and omits some. V, J and clone size are taken as reported in that table, and D and trimming were inferred from the DNA itself. The sample consists of some 190,000 clones, around four fifths of them appearing once. The CDR3 length is 14 residues. Germline V lookup: CDR1 SGHKS, CDR2 YYEKEE (reference sequence). The V segment lost 4 bases and the J segment 1 base; nucleotides outside the gene matches: 5. Material: peripheral blood. The TCR originated in a human donor in a cohort sampled during active COVID-19. The J gene is TRBJ2-7, the V gene TRBV5-5; 7 bases line up with TRBD1. CDR3 amino acids: CASSDPGQSYEQYF. The CDR3 nucleotides read TGTGCCAGCAGCGACCCGGGACAGTCCTACGAGCAGTACTTC.